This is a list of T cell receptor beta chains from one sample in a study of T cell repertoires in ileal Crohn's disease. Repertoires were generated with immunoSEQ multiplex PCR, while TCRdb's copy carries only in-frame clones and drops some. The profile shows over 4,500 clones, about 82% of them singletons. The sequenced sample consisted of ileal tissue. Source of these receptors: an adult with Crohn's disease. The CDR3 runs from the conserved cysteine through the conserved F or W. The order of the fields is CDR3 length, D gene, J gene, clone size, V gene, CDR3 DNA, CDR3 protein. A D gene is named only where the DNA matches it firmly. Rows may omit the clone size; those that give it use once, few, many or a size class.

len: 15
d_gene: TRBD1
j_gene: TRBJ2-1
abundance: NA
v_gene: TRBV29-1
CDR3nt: TGCAGCGCCGAAAGGACAGGCGATTTGAGCAATGAGCAGTTCTTC
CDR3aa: CSAERTGDLSNEQFF

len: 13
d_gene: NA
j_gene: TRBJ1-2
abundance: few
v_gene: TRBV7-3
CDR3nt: TGTGCCAGCAGCTTAGGGGGGGCCGGTGGCTACACCTTC
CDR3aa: CASSLGGAGGYTF

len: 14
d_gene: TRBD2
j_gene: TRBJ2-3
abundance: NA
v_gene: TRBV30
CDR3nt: TGTGCCTGGAGTGTATCGGCGGGAGGTGATACGCAGTATTTT
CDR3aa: CAWSVSAGGDTQYF

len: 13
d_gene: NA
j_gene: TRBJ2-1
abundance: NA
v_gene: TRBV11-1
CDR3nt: TGTGCCAGCAGCTTAAGGAACTACAATGAGCAGTTCTTC
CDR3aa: CASSLRNYNEQFF

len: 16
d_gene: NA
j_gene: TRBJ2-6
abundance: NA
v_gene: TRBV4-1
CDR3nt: TGCGCCAGCAGCCAAGACCAAGGCACTGGGGCCAACGTCCTGACTTTC
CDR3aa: CASSQDQGTGANVLTF

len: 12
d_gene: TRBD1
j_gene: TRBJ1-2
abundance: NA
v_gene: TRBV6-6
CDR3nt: TGTGCCAGCAGTTCAGGGGGGGAAGGCTACACCTTC
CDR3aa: CASSSGGEGYTF

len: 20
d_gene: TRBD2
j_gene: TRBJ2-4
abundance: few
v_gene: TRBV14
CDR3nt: TGTGCCAGCAGCCAAGTACGGGCTAGCGGAGGGGCGGGGTCGGAAAACATTCAGTACTTC
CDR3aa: CASSQVRASGGAGSENIQYF

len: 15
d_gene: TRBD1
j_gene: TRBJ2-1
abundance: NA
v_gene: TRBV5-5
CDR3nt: TGTGCCAGCAGCTTGGACTGGACAGGTTACAATGAGCAGTTCTTC
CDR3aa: CASSLDWTGYNEQFF

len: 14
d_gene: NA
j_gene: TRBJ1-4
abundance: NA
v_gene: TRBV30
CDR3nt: TGTGCCTGGAGTGTGGGGATCACTAATGAAAAACTGTTTTTT
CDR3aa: CAWSVGITNEKLFF

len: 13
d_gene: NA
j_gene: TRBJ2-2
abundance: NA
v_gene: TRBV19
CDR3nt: TGTGCCAGTAGTATATACCTTGCCGGGGAGCTGTTTTTT
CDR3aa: CASSIYLAGELFF

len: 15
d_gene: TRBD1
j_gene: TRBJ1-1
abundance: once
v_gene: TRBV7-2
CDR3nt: TGTGCCAGCAGCCGCCGACAGGGGGGGAACACTGAAGCTTTCTTT
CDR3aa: CASSRRQGGNTEAFF

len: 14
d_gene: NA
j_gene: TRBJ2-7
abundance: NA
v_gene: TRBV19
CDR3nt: TGTGCCAGTAGTCGAGGGGGGCAGGGGAACGAGCAGTACTTC
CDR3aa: CASSRGGQGNEQYF

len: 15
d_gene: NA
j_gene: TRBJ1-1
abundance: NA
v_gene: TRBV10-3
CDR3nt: TGTGCCATCAGTGAGGCAGAAGATCGAGGGACTGAAGCTTTCTTT
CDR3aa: CAISEAEDRGTEAFF

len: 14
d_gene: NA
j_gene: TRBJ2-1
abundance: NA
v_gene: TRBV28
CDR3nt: TGTGCCAGCAGTTTATCCATCGGGGTACGGGAGCAGTTCTTC
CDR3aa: CASSLSIGVREQFF

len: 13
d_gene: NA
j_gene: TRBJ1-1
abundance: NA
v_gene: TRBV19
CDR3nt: TGTGCCAGTAAAAGGGTTCTGGACACTGAAGCTTTCTTT
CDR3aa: CASKRVLDTEAFF

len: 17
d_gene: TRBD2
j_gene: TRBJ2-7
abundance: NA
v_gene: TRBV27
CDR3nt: TGTGCCAGCAGCTTCCCTCTGGCTAGCGGGAGCATTGGCGAGCAGTACTTC
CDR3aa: CASSFPLASGSIGEQYF

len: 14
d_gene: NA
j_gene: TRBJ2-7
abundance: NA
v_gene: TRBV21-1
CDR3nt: TGTGCCAGCAGCAAAAAGGCAGGGAGGTACGAGCAGTACTTC
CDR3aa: CASSKKAGRYEQYF

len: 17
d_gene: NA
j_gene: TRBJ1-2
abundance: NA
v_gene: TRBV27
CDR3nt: TGTGCCAGCAGTTTATCGATCGTCTGGGGGCAAAACTATGGCTACACCTTC
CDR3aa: CASSLSIVWGQNYGYTF

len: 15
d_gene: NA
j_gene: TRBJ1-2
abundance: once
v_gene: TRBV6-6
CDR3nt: TGTGCCAGCACCCTCGTCCCCGGGGGGGATGTGGGCTACACCTTC
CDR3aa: CASTLVPGGDVGYTF

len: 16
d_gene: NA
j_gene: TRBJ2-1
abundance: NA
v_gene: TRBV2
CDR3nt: TGTGCCAGCAGTCAAGGCCCGCGGGACTCCTACAATGAGCAGTTCTTC
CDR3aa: CASSQGPRDSYNEQFF

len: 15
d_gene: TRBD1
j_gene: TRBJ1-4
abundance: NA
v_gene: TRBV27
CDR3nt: TGTGCCAGCAGTCATACGACAGGGAGGAATGAAAAACTGTTTTTT
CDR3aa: CASSHTTGRNEKLFF

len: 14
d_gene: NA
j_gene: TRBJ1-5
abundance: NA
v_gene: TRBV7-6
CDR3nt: TGTGCCAGCAGCTTAAGGGCAGAGAATCAGCCCCAGCATTTT
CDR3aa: CASSLRAENQPQHF

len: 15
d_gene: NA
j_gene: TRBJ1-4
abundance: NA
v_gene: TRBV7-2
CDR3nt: TGTGCCAGCAGCCTCGACAGAGCAACTAATGAAAAACTGTTTTTT
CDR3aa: CASSLDRATNEKLFF

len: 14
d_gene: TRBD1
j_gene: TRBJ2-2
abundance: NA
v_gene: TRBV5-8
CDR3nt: TGTGCCAGCCGGGGACAGGGGAGGTCCGGGGAGCTGTTTTTT
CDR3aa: CASRGQGRSGELFF

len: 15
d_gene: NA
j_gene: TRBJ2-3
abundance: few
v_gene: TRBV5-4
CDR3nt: TGTGCCAGCAGCTCACCGATAGCGGACCAGATAACGCAGTATTTT
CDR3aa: CASSSPIADQITQYF

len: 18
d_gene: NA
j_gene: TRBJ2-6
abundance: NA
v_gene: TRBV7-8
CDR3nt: TGTGCCAGCAGCTTATTGCAGGCGCCGGTGTCTGGGGCCAACGTCCTGACTTTC
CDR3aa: CASSLLQAPVSGANVLTF

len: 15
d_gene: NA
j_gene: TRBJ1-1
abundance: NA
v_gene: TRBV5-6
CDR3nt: TGTGCCAGCAGCTTGGTCTATGGGGGAGGTACTGAAGCTTTCTTT
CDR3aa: CASSLVYGGGTEAFF

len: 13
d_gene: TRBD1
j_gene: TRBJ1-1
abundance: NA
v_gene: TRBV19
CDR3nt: TGTGCCAGTAGAGGACAGGGGGTCACTGAAGCTTTCTTT
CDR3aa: CASRGQGVTEAFF

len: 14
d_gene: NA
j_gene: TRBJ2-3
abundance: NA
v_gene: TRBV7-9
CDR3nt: TGTGCCCCCCCAAAGCGAAACATCACAGATACGCAGTATTTT
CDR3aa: CAPPKRNITDTQYF

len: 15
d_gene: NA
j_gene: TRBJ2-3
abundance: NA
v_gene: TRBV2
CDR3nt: TGTGCCAGCAGTGAAACAGCTATGGGCACAGATACGCAGTATTTT
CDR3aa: CASSETAMGTDTQYF

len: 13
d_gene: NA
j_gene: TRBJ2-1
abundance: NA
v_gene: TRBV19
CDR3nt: TGTGCCACCAAAAATCTGGGAAATGGTGAGCAGTTCTTC
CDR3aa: CATKNLGNGEQFF

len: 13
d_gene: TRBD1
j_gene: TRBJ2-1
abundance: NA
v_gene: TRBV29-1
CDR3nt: TGCAGCGTTGGTCCCCAGGGGGTCAATGAGCAGTTCTTC
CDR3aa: CSVGPQGVNEQFF

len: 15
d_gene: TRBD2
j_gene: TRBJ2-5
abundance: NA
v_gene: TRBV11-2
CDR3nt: TGTGCCAGCAGCTTAGTGGGACTAAACCAAGAGACCCAGTACTTC
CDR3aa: CASSLVGLNQETQYF

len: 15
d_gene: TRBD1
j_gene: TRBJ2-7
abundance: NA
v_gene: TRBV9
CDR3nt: TGTGCCAGCAGTGCCCAGGGGGCCCCCGCCTACGAGCAGTACTTC
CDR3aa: CASSAQGAPAYEQYF

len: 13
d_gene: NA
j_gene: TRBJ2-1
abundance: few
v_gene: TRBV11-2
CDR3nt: TGTGCCAGCAGCTCTAGCGCAGGCAATGAGCAGTTCTTC
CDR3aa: CASSSSAGNEQFF

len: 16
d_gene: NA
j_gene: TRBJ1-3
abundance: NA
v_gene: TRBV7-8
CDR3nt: TGTGCCAGCAGCTTAGTGGCCACCGCCTCTGGAAACACCATATATTTT
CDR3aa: CASSLVATASGNTIYF

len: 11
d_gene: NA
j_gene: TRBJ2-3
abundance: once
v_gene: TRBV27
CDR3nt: TGTGCCAGCAGTGAAGGTTTTACGCAGTATTTT
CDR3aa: CASSEGFTQYF

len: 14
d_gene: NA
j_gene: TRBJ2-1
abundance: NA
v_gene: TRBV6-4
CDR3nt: TGTGCCAGCAGTGAGGACGGCTCCTACAATGAGCAGTTCTTC
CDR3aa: CASSEDGSYNEQFF

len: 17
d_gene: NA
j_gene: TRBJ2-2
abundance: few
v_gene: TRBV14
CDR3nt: TGTGCCAGCAGCCGAAACCCCATTGGACACTACACCGGGGAGCTGTTTTTT
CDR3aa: CASSRNPIGHYTGELFF

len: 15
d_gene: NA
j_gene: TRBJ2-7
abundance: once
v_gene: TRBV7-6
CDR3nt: TGTGCCAGCAGCCCTCGGGACGGACCGCCCTACGAGCAGTACTTC
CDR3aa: CASSPRDGPPYEQYF

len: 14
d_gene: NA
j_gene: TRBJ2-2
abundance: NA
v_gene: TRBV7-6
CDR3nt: TGTGCCAGCAGCTTAGTCTTTTACACCGGGGAGCTGTTTTTT
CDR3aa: CASSLVFYTGELFF

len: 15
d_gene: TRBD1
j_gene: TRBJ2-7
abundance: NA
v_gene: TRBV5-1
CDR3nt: TGCGCCAGCAGCCCACGCGGGACAGGGGACGGCGAGCAGTACTTC
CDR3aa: CASSPRGTGDGEQYF

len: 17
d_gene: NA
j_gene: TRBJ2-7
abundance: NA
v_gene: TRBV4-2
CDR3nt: TGTGCCAGCAGCCAAGAGCTGGCAGGGAGCTTTTCCTACGAGCAGTACTTC
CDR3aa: CASSQELAGSFSYEQYF

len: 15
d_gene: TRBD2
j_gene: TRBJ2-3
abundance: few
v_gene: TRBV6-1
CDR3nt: TGTGCCAGCAGCCGACTAGCGGGAGATGTAGATACGCAGTATTTT
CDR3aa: CASSRLAGDVDTQYF

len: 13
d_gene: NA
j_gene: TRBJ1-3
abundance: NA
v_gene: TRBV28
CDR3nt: TGTGCCAGCAGTACCAGCTCTGGAAACACCATATATTTT
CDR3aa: CASSTSSGNTIYF

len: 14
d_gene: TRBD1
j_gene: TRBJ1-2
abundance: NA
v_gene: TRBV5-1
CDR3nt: TGCGCCAGCAGACCCGGGACAGGAACCTATGGCTACACCTTC
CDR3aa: CASRPGTGTYGYTF

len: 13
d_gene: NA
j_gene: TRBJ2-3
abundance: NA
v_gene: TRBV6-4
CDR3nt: TGTGCCAGCAGTGACGGGAGCACAGATACGCAGTATTTT
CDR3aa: CASSDGSTDTQYF

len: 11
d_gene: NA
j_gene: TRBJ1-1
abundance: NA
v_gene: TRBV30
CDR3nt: TGTGCCGGGCGACTGAACACTGAAGCTTTCTTT
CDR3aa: CAGRLNTEAFF

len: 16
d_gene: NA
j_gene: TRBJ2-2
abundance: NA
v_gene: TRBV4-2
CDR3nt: TGTGCCAGCAGCCAAGAGGAAGGGGGTTCCACCGGGGAGCTGTTTTTT
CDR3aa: CASSQEEGGSTGELFF

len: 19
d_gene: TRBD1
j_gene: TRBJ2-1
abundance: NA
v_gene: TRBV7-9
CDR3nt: TGTGCCAGCAGCTTAGCCCCCGGGACAGGGGTCAGGGCCTACAATGAGCAGTTCTTC
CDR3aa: CASSLAPGTGVRAYNEQFF

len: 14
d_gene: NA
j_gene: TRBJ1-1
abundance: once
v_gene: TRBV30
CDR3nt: TGTGCCTGGAGTGGAAGGGGCCCGAGCACTGAAGCTTTCTTT
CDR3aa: CAWSGRGPSTEAFF

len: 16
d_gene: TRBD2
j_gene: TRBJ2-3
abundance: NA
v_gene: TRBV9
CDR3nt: TGTGCCAGCAGTCGTCTAGCGGGAGGTGAAACAGATACGCAGTATTTT
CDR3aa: CASSRLAGGETDTQYF

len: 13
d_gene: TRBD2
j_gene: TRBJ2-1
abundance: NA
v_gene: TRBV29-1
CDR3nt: TGCAGCGTCCTCCCCTTTAGCGGGTCGGAGCAGTTCTTC
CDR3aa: CSVLPFSGSEQFF

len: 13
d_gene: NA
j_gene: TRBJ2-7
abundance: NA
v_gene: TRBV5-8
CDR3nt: TGTGCCAGCAGCCAGACTGCTACCTACGAGCAGTACTTC
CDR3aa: CASSQTATYEQYF

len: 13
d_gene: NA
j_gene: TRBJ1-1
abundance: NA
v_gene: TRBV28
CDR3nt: TGTGCCAGCAGCAGGAAGGTTCGCGCTGAAGCTTTCTTT
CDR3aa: CASSRKVRAEAFF

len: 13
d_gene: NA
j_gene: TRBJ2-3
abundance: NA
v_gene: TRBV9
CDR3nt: TGTGCCAGCAGCGTAGGAGGGACAGATACGCAGTATTTT
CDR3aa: CASSVGGTDTQYF